In this sample, the clone carrying this TCR beta chain turned up a few times. Its antigen is as yet unknown. CD4+ cell separation produced CD45RA+ naive and CD45RA-negative memory subsets. The CDR3 is 12 residues long. CDR1 and CDR2 from the germline V gene are ENHRY and SYGVKD. Trimming pared 6 bases from V and 6 bases from J, leaving 12 bases between. It was across several immunoSEQ plates that each subset's genomic DNA was evenly split. Method: immunoSEQ multiplex PCR; TCRdb's copy keeps in-frame clones and lacks some. The profile covers 2 million or so clones, with roughly 95% appearing a single time and 0.13% taken by the ten largest. The sample is drawn from a study of shared clonotypes between healthy human individuals. Study-wide results and limits: Clonotype sharing across a few donors was observed for around 5% of naive CD4 clonotypes.

The sample comprised naive CD4+ T cells sorted from blood. Subset specified: CD45RA+ positively selected. The V call is TRBV10-3, the J call TRBJ2-7; D unclear. The source of this sequence is a man between 18 and 35 years old in good health. The CDR3 spells CAISGAPAEQYF. In DNA form, the CDR3 reads TGTGCCATCAGCGGTGCCCCGGCCGAGCAGTACTTC.